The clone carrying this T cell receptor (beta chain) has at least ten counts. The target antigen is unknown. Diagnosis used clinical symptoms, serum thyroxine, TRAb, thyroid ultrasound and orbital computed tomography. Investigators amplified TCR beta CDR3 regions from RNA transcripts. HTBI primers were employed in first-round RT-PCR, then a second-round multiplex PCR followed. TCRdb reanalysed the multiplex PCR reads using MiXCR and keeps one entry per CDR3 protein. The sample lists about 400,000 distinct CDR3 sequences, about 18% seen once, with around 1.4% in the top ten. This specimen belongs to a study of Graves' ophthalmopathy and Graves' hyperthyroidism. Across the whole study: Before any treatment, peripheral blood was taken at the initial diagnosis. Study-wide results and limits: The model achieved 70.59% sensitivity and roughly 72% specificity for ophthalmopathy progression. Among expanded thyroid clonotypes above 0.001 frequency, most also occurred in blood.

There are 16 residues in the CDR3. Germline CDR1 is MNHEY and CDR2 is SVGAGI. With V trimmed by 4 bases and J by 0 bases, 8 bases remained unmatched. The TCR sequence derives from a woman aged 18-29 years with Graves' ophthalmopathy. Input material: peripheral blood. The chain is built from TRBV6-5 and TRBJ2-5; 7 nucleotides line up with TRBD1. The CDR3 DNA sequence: TGTGCCAGCAGTTCCATCGGACAGGACAACCAAGAGACCCAGTACTTC. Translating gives CASSSIGQDNQETQYF.